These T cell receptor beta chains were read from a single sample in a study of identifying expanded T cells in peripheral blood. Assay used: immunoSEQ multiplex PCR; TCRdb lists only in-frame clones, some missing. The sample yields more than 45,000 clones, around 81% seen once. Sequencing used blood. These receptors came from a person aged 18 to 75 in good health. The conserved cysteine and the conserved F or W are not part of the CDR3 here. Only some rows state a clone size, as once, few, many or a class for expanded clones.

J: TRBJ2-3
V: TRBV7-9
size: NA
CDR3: ASSLGEGRGAQY

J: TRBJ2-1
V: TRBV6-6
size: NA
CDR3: ASSTRGRKPNNEQF

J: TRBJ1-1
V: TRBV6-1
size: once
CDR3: ASSEPGQGNTEAF

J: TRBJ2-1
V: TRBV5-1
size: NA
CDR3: ASSSLAVQSYNEQF

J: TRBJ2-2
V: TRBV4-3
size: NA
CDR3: ASSQFQGGTGELF

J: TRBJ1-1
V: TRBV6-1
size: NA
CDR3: ASSVSGRGVNTEAF

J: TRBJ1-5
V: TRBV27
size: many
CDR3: ASSSGTGGGGNQPQH

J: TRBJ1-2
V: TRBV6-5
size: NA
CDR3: ASRIQDRGRGGYT

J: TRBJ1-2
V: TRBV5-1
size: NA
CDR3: ASSPSGQGATYGYT

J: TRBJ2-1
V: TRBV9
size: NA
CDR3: ASSDIRVSNEQF

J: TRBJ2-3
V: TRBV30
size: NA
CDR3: AWKRVDTVDTQY

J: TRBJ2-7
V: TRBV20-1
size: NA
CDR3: SVQGSYEQY

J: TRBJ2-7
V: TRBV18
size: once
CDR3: ASSPRQGIPYEQY

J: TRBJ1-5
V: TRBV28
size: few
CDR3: ASRDSNQPQH

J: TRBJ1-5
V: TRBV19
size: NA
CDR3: ASTLVRSGQPQH

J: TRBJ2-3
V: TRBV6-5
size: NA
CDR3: ASSYSLDRARDTQY

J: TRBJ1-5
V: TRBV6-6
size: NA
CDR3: ASSRGTANQPQH

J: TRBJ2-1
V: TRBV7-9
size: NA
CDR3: ASSQSESSYNEQF

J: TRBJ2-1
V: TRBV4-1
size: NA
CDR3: ASSQVRLAVYNEQF

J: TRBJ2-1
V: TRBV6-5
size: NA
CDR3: ASSSWLSGEQF

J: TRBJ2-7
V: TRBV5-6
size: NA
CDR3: ASSLFGRWEQY

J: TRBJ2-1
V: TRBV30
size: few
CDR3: AWSVPVRTGKNEQF

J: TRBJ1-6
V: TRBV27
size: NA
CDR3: ASSLTVGTAHNSPLH